This TCR beta chain was observed in a study of CD8 T cells in ankylosing spondylitis (dated by TCRdb to the late 2010s). In terms of the full investigation: The study set out to find disease-linked TCR variants by profiling T cell receptor beta repertoires in ankylosing spondylitis patients and healthy donors. The full study cohort was made up of approximately 24 ankylosing spondylitis patients and around 100 healthy donors. Peripheral blood was sampled, and synovial fluid was additionally collected from ankylosing spondylitis patients. Overall study results and their limits: Some motif variants were previously reported in synovial fluid and blood of reactive arthritis patients, suggesting common disease-initiation mechanisms. In peripheral blood, the disease-linked clones were found at relatively low frequencies and had a CD8+ phenotype. Blood from ankylosing spondylitis patients appeared to be characterized by a TCR beta motif composed of several highly homologous amino acid variants. Significant enrichment of the disease-linked clones was reported in matched synovial fluid samples from ankylosing spondylitis patients.

This clonotype showed up many times. Its antigen is unknown. Nothing much larger sits one base from this clone, and base qualities are not available. V drops 0 bases and J drops 5 bases, leaving 8 bases in between. Including cysteine and phenylalanine, the CDR3 has 14 amino acids. Only the CDR3 DNA is retained, 42 bases long and in frame from the first base. CDR1 and CDR2 were assigned from the germline V gene (reference sequence) as MNHEY and SMNVEV. The instrument was an Illumina HiSeq 2500. Quantitative 5'-RACE with molecular barcodes was used to prepare TCR beta libraries. As for how the authors treated the data: A new computational method based on a probabilistic model of VDJ rearrangement was used to identify disease-linked TCR variants. TCRdb itself trimmed the public reads at Q25 with fastp, ran MiXCR and retained productive beta chains. Merged by CDR3 protein, the rows form single entries marked with the most common genes and DNA. Here the V and J calls rest on TCRdb's processing, not on the authors' analysis. The sample records about 300,000 distinct CDR3 sequences, approximately 10% of which are singletons. Of the sample, about 10% falls within the top ten clones.

The TCR was taken from a female donor with ankylosing spondylitis or in good health (not recorded which). The sample consisted of blood, either unsorted or a sorted T cell fraction (not recorded which). This sequence uses TRBV27 and TRBJ1-5; no D segment can be confidently identified. The nucleotide sequence is given as TGTGCCAGCAGTTTATCAGGGTTGCATCAGCCCCAGCATTTT. Its product reads: CASSLSGLHQPQHF.